Sequencing of this TCR beta chain was carried out in a study of T cell changes during pregnancy in multiple sclerosis. Assay: immunoSEQ multiplex PCR; the TCRdb copy retains only in-frame clones and omits some. The sample has about 19,000 clones, 86% seen once. V lost 3 bases and J lost 5; bases outside the gene matches: 2. Germline V gives CDR1 SGDLS, CDR2 YYNGEE. This CDR3 has 14 amino acids. This TCR was recovered from a female donor in good health, enrolled as a control in a pregnancy study. The genes are TRBV9 and TRBJ1-5; TRBD1 matches 10 bases. Sample: CD8+ T cells from peripheral blood mononuclear cells, taken in the third trimester of pregnancy. For the CDR3, the DNA is TGTGCCAGCAGCGCGGGACAGGGGTATCAGCCCCAGCATTTT. It specifies CASSAGQGYQPQHF.